The 24 T cell receptor beta chains below were found in one sample sequenced in a study of Ad26.COV2.S vaccination and SARS-CoV-2 variants. Treatment described: about 20 received Ad26.COV2.S at low or high dose, single or two shots; about 5 received placebo; per-sample allocation not given. Following the first vaccine or placebo injection, samples were taken on day 63. Produced via immunoSEQ multiplex PCR; TCRdb's table is partial and in-frame only. The profile shows 300,000 to 350,000 clones, 85% to 90% of them singletons. The sequenced sample was peripheral blood, obtained in a trial of Ad26.COV2.S vaccine versus placebo. Receptors originate from a person aged 18 to 59 who received the Ad26.COV2.S COVID-19 vaccine or a placebo.

The V and J genes are TRBV5-4 and TRBJ1-2; possibly TRBD1 for D (5 bases). Germline values: CDR1 SGHNT, CDR2 YYREEE (reference sequence). This CDR3 has 13 amino acids. V shed 7 bases and J shed 8 bases, with 18 bases lying between them. The CDR3 reads CASREVYGGGYTF. CDR3 in DNA: TGTGCCAGCCGGGAGGTCTACGGGGGGGGCTACACCTTC.

This rearrangement joins TRBV12-3 or TRBV12-4 to TRBJ1-1; D remains ambiguous. The CDR3 length is 12 residues. Trimming shortened V by 2 bases and J by 8 bases, and 9 bases separated the two germline ends. The CDR3 spells CASSLIAAEAFF. The DNA for the CDR3 is TGTGCCAGCAGTTTAATCGCAGCGGAAGCTTTCTTT.

CDR3 protein: CASRLGQDYGYTF. The CDR3 DNA reads TGTGCCAGCAGGCTGGGACAGGACTATGGCTACACCTTC. The V gene is TRBV6-5, the J gene TRBJ1-2; TRBD1 matches at 8 bases. The V segment lost 6 bases and the J segment 3 bases; nucleotides outside the gene matches: 3. Germline CDR1 is MNHEY and CDR2 is SVGAGI. The CDR3 extends over 13 amino acids.

V is TRBV24-1 and J is TRBJ1-2; perhaps TRBD1 as D (5 bases). V was clipped by 0 bases and J by 0 bases, with 13 bases between them. The CDR3 has 17 amino acids. The germline V gene has CDR1 KGHDR and CDR2 SFDVKD. The CDR3 protein is CATSDLGAGFTNYGYTF. For the CDR3, the DNA is TGTGCCACCAGTGATTTGGGGGCGGGGTTCACTAACTATGGCTACACCTTC.

The genes are TRBV4-1 and TRBJ1-6; TRBD1 might be the D (6 bases). This CDR3 has 13 residues. Germline V gene sequence: CDR1 MGHRA, CDR2 YSYEKL. V was shortened by 4 bases and J by 9 bases, with 10 bases between the two germline ends. CDR3 sequence reads: CASSLRQVSPLHF. CDR3 coding DNA: TGCGCCAGCAGCCTTCGACAGGTTTCACCCCTCCACTTT.

This chain links TRBV15 with TRBJ2-1; 7 nucleotides match TRBD1. This CDR3 is built from 15 residues. The trim removed 1 base at V and 0 bases at J, leaving 0 bases unmatched. Looked up from germline, CDR1 is LNHNV and CDR2 is YYDKDF (reference sequence). CDR3 nucleotides: TGTGCCACCAGCAGAGGACAGGGCTCCTACAATGAGCAGTTCTTC. It is translated as CATSRGQGSYNEQFF.

On this clone itself: The junction departs from the called germline gene at one end, perhaps through a read error. This CDR3 reads CASSQDKLPNF. CDR3 sequence (DNA): TGCGCCAGCAGCCAAGATAAACTCCCAAATTTT. The chain is built from TRBV4-3 and TRBJ2-3; no clear D. CDR1 is LGHNA, CDR2 YSLEER, per germline. The CDR3 is 11 amino acids.

The rearrangement joins TRBV5-1 to TRBJ2-7; a possible D gene is TRBD1 (5 bases). The CDR3 covers 13 residues. Trimming shortened V by 3 bases and J by 3 bases, and 10 bases separated the two germline ends. Per the germline V gene, CDR1 is SGHRS and CDR2 is YFSETQ. The CDR3 loop is CASSSDSYYEQYF. The CDR3 region has the DNA TGCGCCAGCAGCTCCGACAGTTACTACGAGCAGTACTTC.

Worth noting for this clone: The DNA is left out, because the CDR3 cannot be placed on it with certainty; the CDR3 is given as TCRdb lists it. This chain connects TRBV7-8 to TRBJ2-1; TRBD2 is the table's D call, not checked against the DNA. The germline gives CDR1 SGHVS, CDR2 FQNEAQ. The CDR3 comprises 18 residues, both ends counted. This CDR3 is CASSPGLAGGHFGDEQFF.

The J gene is TRBJ2-7, the V gene TRBV27, with a tentative D call TRBD2 (6 bases). V was pared by 8 bases and J by 6 bases, with 17 bases between. Germline CDR1 reads MNHEY; CDR2 reads SMNVEV (reference sequence). The CDR3 has 13 amino acids. The CDR3 here is CASASPEGAEQYF. In DNA, the CDR3 is TGTGCCAGCGCATCTCCGGAGGGCGCCGAGCAGTACTTC.

The rearrangement uses TRBV19 and TRBJ1-1; 7 nucleotides match TRBD1. The CDR3 has 13 amino acids. V was clipped by 7 bases and J by 7 bases; unmatched bases: 9. CDR1 and CDR2 (germline): LNHDA, SQIVND (reference sequence). The CDR3 DNA sequence: TGTGCCAGTACGACCGGGACAGCGCTTGAAGCTTTCTTT. This translates into CASTTGTALEAFF.

The count of this clone is one. The CDR3 loop is CASSSLTTTYGYTF. The DNA of the CDR3 is TGTGCCAGCAGTTCTCTTACGACCACCTATGGCTACACCTTC. This rearrangement joins TRBV28 to TRBJ1-2, with D uncertain. Trimming took 4 bases from V and 4 from J, leaving 13 bases between them. The length of the CDR3 is 14 residues. CDR1 and CDR2 (germline): MDHEN, SYDVKM.

The chain joins TRBV29-1 to TRBJ2-3, with TRBD1 matching 12 bases. Germline lookup yields CDR1 SQVTM and CDR2 ANQGSEA. There are 15 residues in the CDR3. V was clipped by 6 bases and J by 2 bases; unmatched bases: 6. CDR3 residues: CSVRGQGAYTDTQYF. The CDR3 coding sequence is TGCAGCGTACGGGGACAGGGGGCTTACACAGATACGCAGTATTTT.

The rearrangement links TRBV11-3 to TRBJ1-2; D call uncertain. Germline CDR1 SGHNT, CDR2 YENEEA. V shed 8 bases and J shed 0 bases, with 13 bases lying between them. This CDR3 spans 14 amino acids. This CDR3 reads CASPYQQTNYGYTF. CDR3 coding DNA: TGTGCCAGCCCCTACCAGCAAACTAACTATGGCTACACCTTC.

The chain carries TRBV7-9 and TRBJ2-7; D gene uncertain. The V gene's germline CDR1 is SEHNR and CDR2 FQNEAQ (reference sequence). There are 14 residues in the CDR3. CDR3 in DNA: TGTGTCAGCAGCCCGGACGGATTGACGGGCGAGCAGTACGTC. Residues: CVSSPDGLTGEQYV.

This chain links TRBV25-1 with TRBJ2-1, with D perhaps TRBD2 (5 bases). Germline-derived CDR1 and CDR2 are MGHDK and SYGVNS. V lost 1 base and J 4 bases, leaving 14 bases between the germline ends. There are 16 residues in the CDR3. The CDR3 sequence is CASSESGGGLYNEQFF. The DNA of the CDR3 is TGTGCCAGCAGTGAATCAGGAGGAGGACTTTACAATGAGCAGTTCTTC.

The V call is TRBV7-6, the J call TRBJ2-5; TRBD2 aligns across 11 bases. Germline-derived CDR1 and CDR2 are SGHVS and FNYEAQ. After removal of 1 base from V and 5 bases from J, the junction contained 6 bases not matched to a gene. The CDR3 loop spans 16 amino acids. CDR3 loop: CASSLGSGREAETQYF. Here the CDR3 DNA reads TGTGCCAGCAGCTTAGGTAGCGGGAGGGAGGCGGAGACCCAGTACTTC.

The chain recombines TRBV5-1 with TRBJ2-3; D is perhaps TRBD2 (5 bases). Trimming cost V 5 bases and J 6 bases, with 13 bases left between them. Germline V gene lookup returns CDR1 SGHRS and CDR2 YFSETQ. The CDR3 is 13 residues long. CDR3 sequence: CASREVGWDTQYF. The CDR3 nucleotides read TGCGCCAGCAGGGAGGTCGGGTGGGATACGCAGTATTTT.

This clone was counted once. The V gene is TRBV30, the J gene TRBJ1-3; D call uncertain. Trimming removed 0 bases at V and 2 bases at J, with 11 bases between. The CDR3 spans 15 residues. The germline V gene encodes CDR1 GTSNPN and CDR2 SVGIG (reference sequence). Here the CDR3 reads CAWSVGGGAGNTIYF. The CDR3 nucleotides are TGTGCCTGGAGTGTAGGAGGTGGGGCTGGAAACACCATATATTTT.

On this clone itself: The same CDR3 is also encoded by other DNA sequences in this sample. The chain has TRBV13 and TRBJ1-2; D not certain. The V end was cut by 0 bases, the J end by 5 bases, with 4 bases between. In germline, CDR1 is PRHDT, CDR2 FYEKMQ (reference sequence). The CDR3 is 12 residues long. CDR3 amino acids: CASSLGGYGYTF. CDR3 in DNA: TGTGCCAGCAGCTTAGGTGGTTATGGCTACACCTTC.

This chain joins TRBV30 and TRBJ1-2; D might be TRBD1 (5 bases). The V end was cut by 8 bases, the J end by 4 bases, with 20 bases between. Looked up from germline, CDR1 is GTSNPN and CDR2 is SVGIG (reference sequence). There are 14 residues in the CDR3. The CDR3 DNA reads as TGTGCCGGATATCCTCTTCAGGGCCCCTATGGCTACACCTTC. Residues: CAGYPLQGPYGYTF.

This clone was counted a single time. The V gene is TRBV6-4, the J gene TRBJ2-2; 10 positions agree with TRBD1. Germline lookup yields CDR1 MRHNA and CDR2 SNTAGT. Germline trimming cut 6 bases from V and 6 bases from J; bases unmatched to any gene: 7. This CDR3 spans 15 amino acids. CDR3 coding DNA: TGTGCCAGCAGCCGACAGGGGGCAAGCCCCGGGGAGCTGTTTTTT. Its translation: CASSRQGASPGELFF.

This clone was observed once. This rearrangement joins TRBV3-1 (or the pseudogene TRBV3-2) to TRBJ2-7, with D possibly TRBD2 on 6 matching bases. Trimming removed 4 bases from V and 3 bases from J, with 16 bases in between. Germline V lookup: CDR1 LGHDT, CDR2 YNNKEL (reference sequence). The CDR3 length is 15 residues. The CDR3 DNA follows: TGTGCCAGCAGCCCCGCGGGGCCTTCATTCTACGAGCAGTACTTC. Amino acid sequence: CASSPAGPSFYEQYF.

V gene TRBV6-6 combines with J gene TRBJ2-5; TRBD2 agrees at 11 bases. The CDR3 spans 15 residues. The germline V gene has CDR1 MNHNY and CDR2 SVGAGI (reference sequence). The ends lost 8 bases at V and 5 bases at J; junction bases unmatched: 10. The CDR3 DNA follows: TGTGCCAGCCTCGAAGCTAGCGGGGGGTGGGAGACCCAGTACTTC. Translation gives CASLEASGGWETQYF.